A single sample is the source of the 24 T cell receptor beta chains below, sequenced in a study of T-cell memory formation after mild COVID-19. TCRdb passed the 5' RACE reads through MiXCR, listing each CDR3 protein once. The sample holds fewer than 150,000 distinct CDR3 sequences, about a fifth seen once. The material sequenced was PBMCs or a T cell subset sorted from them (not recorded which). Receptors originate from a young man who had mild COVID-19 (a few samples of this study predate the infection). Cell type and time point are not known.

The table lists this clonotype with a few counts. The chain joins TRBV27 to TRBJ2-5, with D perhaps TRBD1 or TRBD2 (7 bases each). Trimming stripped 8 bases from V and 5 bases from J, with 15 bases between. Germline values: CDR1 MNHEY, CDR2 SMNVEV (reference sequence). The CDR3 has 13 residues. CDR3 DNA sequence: TGTGCCAGCGGATACAGGGGAGGGGAGACCCAGTACTTC. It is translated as CASGYRGGETQYF.

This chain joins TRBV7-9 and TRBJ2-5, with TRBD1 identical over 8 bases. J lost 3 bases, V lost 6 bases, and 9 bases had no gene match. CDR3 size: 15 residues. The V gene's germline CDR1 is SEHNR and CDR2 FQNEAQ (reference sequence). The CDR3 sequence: CASRQHQGAKETQYF. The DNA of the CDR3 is TGTGCCAGCAGACAACACCAGGGGGCCAAAGAGACCCAGTACTTC.

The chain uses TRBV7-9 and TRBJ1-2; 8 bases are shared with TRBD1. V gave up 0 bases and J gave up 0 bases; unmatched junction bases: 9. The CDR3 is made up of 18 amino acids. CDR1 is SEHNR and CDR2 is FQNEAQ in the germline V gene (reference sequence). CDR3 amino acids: CASSLAGTGLIANYGYTF. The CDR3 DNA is TGTGCCAGCAGCTTAGCGGGGACAGGCCTTATAGCTAACTATGGCTACACCTTC.

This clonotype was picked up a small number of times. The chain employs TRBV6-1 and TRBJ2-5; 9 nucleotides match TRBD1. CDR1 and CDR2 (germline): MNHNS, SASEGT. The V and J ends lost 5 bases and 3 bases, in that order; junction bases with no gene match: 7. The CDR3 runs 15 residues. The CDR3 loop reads CASSPPDRGEETQYF. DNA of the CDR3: TGTGCCAGCAGTCCTCCGGACAGGGGAGAAGAGACCCAGTACTTC.

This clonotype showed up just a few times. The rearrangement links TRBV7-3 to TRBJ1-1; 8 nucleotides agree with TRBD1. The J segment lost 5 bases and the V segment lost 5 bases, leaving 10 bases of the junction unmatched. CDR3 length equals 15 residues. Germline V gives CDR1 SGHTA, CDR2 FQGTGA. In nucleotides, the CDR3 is TGTGCCAGCAGCATGGTCGGACAGGGTTTAACTGAAGCTTTCTTT. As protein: CASSMVGQGLTEAFF.

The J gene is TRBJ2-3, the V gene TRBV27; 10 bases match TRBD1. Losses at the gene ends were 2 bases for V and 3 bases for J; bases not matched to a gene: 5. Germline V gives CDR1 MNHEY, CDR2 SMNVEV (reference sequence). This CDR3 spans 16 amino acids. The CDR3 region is CASSLIRTGGTDTQYF. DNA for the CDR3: TGTGCCAGCAGTTTAATTCGGACAGGGGGGACAGATACGCAGTATTTT.

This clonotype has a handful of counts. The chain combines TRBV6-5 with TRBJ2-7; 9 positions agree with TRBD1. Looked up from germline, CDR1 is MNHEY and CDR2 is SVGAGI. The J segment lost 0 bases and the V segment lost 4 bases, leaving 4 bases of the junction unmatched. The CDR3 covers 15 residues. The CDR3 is CASSLGTGSSYEQYV. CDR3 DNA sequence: TGTGCCAGCAGTTTGGGGACAGGGAGCTCCTACGAGCAGTACGTC.

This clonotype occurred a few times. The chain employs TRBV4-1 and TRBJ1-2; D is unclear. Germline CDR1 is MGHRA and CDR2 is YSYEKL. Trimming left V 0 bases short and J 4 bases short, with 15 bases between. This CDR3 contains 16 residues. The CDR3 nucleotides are TGCGCCAGCAGCCAAGATTCGGGCGAAAGCACCTATGGCTACACCTTC. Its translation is CASSQDSGESTYGYTF.

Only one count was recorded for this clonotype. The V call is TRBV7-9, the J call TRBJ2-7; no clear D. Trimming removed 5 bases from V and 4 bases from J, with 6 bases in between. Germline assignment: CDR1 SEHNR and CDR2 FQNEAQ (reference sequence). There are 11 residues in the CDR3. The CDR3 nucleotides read TGTGCCAGCAGCACTCAATACGAGCAGTACTTC. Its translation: CASSTQYEQYF. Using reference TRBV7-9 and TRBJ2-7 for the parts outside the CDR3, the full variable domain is DTGVSQNPRHKITKRGQNVTFRCDPISEHNRLYWYRQTLGQGPEFLTYFQNEAQLEKSRLLSDRFSAERPKGSFSTLEIQRTEQGDSAMYLCASSTQYEQYFGPGTRLTVT.

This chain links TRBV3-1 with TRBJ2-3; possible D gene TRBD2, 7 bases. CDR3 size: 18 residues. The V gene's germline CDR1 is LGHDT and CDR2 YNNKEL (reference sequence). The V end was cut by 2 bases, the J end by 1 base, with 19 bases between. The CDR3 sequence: CASSQLAGATVGTDTQYF. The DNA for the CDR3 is TGTGCCAGCAGCCAATTGGCGGGGGCCACTGTGGGCACAGATACGCAGTATTTT.

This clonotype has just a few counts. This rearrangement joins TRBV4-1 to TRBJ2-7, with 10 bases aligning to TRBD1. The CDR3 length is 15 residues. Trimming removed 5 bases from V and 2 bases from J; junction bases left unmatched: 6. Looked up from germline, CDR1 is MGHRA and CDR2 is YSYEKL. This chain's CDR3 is CASSGTGVNPYEQYF. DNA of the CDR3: TGCGCCAGCAGCGGGACAGGGGTGAATCCCTACGAGCAGTACTTC.

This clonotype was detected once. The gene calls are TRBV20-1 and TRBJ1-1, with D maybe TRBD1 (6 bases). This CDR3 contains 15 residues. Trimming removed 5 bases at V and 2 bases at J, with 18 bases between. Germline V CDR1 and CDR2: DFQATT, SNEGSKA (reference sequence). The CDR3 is CSAHDRSSGNTEAFF. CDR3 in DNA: TGCAGTGCTCACGACAGGAGCAGCGGAAACACTGAAGCTTTCTTT.

The CDR3 coding sequence is TGTGCCAGCAGCTTTCAGGGGCGGGCTAACTATGGCTACACCTTC. This translates into CASSFQGRANYGYTF. The chain carries TRBV7-8 and TRBJ1-2; possibly TRBD1 for D (6 bases). V lost 3 bases to trimming and J lost 0 bases, with 11 bases between them. CDR1 is SGHVS, CDR2 FQNEAQ, per germline. The CDR3 has 15 amino acids.

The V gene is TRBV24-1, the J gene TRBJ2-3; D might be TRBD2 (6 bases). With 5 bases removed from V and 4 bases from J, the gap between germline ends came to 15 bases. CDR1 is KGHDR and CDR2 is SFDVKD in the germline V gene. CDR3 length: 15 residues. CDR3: CATSAFGTGPDTQYF. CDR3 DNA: TGTGCCACCAGTGCCTTCGGGACTGGTCCAGATACGCAGTATTTT.

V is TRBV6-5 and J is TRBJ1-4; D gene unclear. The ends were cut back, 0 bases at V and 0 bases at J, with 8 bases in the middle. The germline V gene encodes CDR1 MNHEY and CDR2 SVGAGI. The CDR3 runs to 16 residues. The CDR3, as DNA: TGTGCCAGCAGTTACTCAGTCCGGACAACTAATGAAAAACTGTTTTTT. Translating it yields CASSYSVRTTNEKLFF.

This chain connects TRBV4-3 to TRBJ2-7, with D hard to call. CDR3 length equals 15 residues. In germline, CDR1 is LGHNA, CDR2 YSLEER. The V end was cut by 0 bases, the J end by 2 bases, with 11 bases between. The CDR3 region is CASSQDLVGPYEQYF. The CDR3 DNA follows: TGCGCCAGCAGCCAAGATCTCGTCGGACCCTACGAGCAGTACTTC.

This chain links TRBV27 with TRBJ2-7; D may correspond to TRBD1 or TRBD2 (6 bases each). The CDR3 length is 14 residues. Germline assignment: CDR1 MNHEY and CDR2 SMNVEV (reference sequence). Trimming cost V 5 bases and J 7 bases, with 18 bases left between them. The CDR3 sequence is CASSNAGQGGEQYF. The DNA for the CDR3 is TGTGCCAGCAGTAACGCGGGACAAGGCGGGGAGCAGTACTTC.

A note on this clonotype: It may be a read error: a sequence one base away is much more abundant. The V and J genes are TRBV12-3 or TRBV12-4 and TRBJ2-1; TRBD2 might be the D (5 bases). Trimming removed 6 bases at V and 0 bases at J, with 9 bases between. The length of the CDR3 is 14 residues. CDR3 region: CASRDSSSYNEQFF. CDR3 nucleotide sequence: TGTGCCAGCAGGGACTCGAGCTCCTACAATGAGCAGTTCTTC.

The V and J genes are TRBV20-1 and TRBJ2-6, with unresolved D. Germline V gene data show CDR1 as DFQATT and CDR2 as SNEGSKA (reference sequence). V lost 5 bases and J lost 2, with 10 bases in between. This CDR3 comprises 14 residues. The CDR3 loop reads CSAGPIAGANVLTF. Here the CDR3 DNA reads TGCAGTGCTGGACCAATTGCTGGGGCCAACGTCCTGACTTTC.

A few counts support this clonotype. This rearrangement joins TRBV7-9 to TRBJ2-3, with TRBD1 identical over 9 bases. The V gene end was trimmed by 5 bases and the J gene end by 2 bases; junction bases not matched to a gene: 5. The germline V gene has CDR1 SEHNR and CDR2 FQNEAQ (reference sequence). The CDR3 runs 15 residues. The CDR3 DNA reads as TGTGCCAGCAGCGCCGGGACAGGGTACACAGATACGCAGTATTTT. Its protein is CASSAGTGYTDTQYF.

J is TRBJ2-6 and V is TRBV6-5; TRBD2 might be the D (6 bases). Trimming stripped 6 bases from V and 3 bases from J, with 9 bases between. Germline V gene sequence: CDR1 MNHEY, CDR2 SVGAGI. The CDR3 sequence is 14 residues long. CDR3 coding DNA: TGTGCCAGCAGAAGGAGGGTTGGGGCCAACGTCCTGACTTTC. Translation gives CASRRRVGANVLTF.

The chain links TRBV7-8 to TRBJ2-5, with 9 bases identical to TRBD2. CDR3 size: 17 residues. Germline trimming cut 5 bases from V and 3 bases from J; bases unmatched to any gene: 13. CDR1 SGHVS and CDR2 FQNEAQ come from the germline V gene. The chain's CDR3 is CASSPLSLAGIEETQYF. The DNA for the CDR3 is TGTGCCAGCAGCCCCTTAAGTCTAGCGGGGATTGAAGAGACCCAGTACTTC.

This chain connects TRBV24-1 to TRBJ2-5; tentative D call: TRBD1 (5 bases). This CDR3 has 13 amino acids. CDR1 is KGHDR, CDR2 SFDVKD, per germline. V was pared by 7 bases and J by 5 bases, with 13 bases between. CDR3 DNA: TGTGCCACCAGCAAAAGGGGTTTTGAGACCCAGTACTTC. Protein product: CATSKRGFETQYF.

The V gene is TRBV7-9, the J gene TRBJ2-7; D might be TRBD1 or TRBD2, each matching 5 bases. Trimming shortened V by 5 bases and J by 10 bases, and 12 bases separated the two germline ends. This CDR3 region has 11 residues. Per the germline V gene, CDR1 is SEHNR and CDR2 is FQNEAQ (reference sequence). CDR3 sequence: CASSLGEPQYF. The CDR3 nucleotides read TGTGCCAGCAGCCTGGGGGAACCTCAGTACTTC.